This record looks at one T cell receptor (beta chain) sequence and its context. The antigen is undetermined. The data belong to a study of graft-versus-host responses after intestinal transplantation. Assay: immunoSEQ multiplex PCR; the TCRdb copy retains only in-frame clones and omits some. In the table there are approximately 88,000 clones, 90% of which are singletons. The sample consisted of unstimulated CD4+ T cells sorted from spleen or lymph node cells, taken before intestinal transplant. The source is a human donor who received an intestinal transplant.

In nucleotides, the CDR3 is TGCGCCAGCAGCGGGGACAGGGGCGAAGCTTTCTTT. Protein: CASSGDRGEAFF. This sequence joins TRBV5-1 and TRBJ1-1, with TRBD1 matching over 10 bases. J lost 8 bases, V lost 4 bases, and 2 bases had no gene match. This CDR3 comprises 12 residues. Germline V gives CDR1 SGHRS, CDR2 YFSETQ.